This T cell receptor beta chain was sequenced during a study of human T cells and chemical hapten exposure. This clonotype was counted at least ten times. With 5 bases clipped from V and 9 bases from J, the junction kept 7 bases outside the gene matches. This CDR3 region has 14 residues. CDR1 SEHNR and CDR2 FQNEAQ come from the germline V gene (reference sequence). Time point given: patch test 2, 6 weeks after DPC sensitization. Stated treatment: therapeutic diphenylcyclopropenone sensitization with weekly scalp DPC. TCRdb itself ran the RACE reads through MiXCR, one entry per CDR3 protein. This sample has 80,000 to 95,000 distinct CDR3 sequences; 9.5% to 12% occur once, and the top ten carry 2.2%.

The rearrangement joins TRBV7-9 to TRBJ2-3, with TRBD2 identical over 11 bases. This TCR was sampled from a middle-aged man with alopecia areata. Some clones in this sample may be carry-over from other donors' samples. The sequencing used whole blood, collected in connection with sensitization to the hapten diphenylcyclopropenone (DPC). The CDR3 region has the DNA TGTGCCAGCAGCCACACTACTAGCGGGAGCACGCAGTATTTT. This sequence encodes CASSHTTSGSTQYF. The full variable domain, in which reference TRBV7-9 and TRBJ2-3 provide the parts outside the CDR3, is DTGVSQNPRHKITKRGQNVTFRCDPISEHNRLYWYRQTLGQGPEFLTYFQNEAQLEKSRLLSDRFSAERPKGSFSTLEIQRTEQGDSAMYLCASSHTTSGSTQYFGPGTRLTVL.